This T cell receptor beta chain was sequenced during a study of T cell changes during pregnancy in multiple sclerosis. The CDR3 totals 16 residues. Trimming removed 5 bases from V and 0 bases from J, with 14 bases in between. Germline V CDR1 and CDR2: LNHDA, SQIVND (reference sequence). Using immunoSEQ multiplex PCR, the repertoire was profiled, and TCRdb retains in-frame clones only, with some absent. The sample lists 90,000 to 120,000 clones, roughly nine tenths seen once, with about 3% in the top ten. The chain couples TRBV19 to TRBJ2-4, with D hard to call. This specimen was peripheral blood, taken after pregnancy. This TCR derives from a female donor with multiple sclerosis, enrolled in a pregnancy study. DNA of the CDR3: TGTGCCAGTAGTCCCCTGGGCTCAGGAGCCAAAAACATTCAGTACTTC. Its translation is CASSPLGSGAKNIQYF.